The rows below give T cell receptor beta chains drawn from one sample of a study of T cells in localized non-small cell lung cancer. Sequencing was performed with immunoSEQ multiplex PCR; in TCRdb, only in-frame clones are kept and a portion is missing. The sample holds some 50,000 clones, roughly 88% seen once. Sequencing used peripheral blood mononuclear cells, obtained before any cancer treatment. The source of these receptors is a man aged 35-69 years with stage III lung adenocarcinoma. Each CDR3 is given with its conserved first and last residue. A D gene is named only where the DNA matches it firmly. Size values are once, few and many counts, or a class for expanded clones, and some rows have none.

TRBV5-4,15,.,.,TRBJ2-7,CASSLGRISSYEQYF,TGTGCCAGCAGCTTGGGCAGGATCAGCTCCTACGAGCAGTACTTC
TRBV4-3,17,.,TRBD2,TRBJ2-2,CASSQDPLAERTGELFF,TGCGCCAGCAGCCAAGATCCACTAGCGGAGCGCACCGGGGAGCTGTTTTTT
TRBV7-2,15,once,TRBD1,TRBJ1-2,CASSSMTGGIHGYTF,TGTGCCAGCAGCTCGATGACAGGGGGGATACATGGCTACACCTTC
TRBV19,13,.,.,TRBJ1-5,CASSMQGNQPQHF,TGTGCCAGTAGTATGCAGGGAAATCAGCCCCAGCATTTT
TRBV18,15,.,.,TRBJ1-1,CASRGQPQTGTEAFF,TGTGCCAGCCGTGGACAGCCCCAAACGGGGACTGAAGCTTTCTTT
TRBV12-5,12,.,.,TRBJ2-7,CASGSLFHEQYF,TGTGCTAGTGGTTCCCTCTTCCACGAGCAGTACTTC
TRBV2,14,few,TRBD1,TRBJ2-3,CASSLGQGTDTQYF,TGTGCCAGCAGCCTGGGACAGGGCACAGATACGCAGTATTTT
TRBV7-9,12,.,.,TRBJ2-1,CGSGTLYNEQFF,TGTGGGTCAGGGACTCTATACAATGAGCAGTTCTTC
TRBV7-6,18,.,TRBD1,TRBJ1-3,CASSQTSGTGASGNTIYF,TGTGCCAGCAGCCAGACCTCCGGGACAGGGGCCTCTGGAAACACCATATATTTT
TRBV2,17,.,TRBD1,TRBJ2-6,CASREGQGDRGANVLTF,TGTGCCAGCAGAGAGGGACAGGGGGATCGTGGGGCCAACGTCCTGACTTTC
TRBV28,13,few,.,TRBJ1-2,CASSLVAVYGYTF,TGTGCCAGCAGTTTAGTGGCAGTCTATGGCTACACCTTC
TRBV6-6,13,.,.,TRBJ2-5,CASSSGPPGTQYF,TGTGCCAGCAGTTCCGGGCCCCCTGGGACCCAGTACTTC
TRBV10-3,14,.,TRBD1,TRBJ1-2,CAISVDRAGEGYTF,TGTGCCATCAGTGTAGACAGGGCGGGCGAAGGCTACACCTTC
TRBV7-2,14,.,.,TRBJ1-2,CASSPQPGFYGYTF,TGTGCCAGCAGCCCACAGCCCGGGTTCTATGGCTACACCTTC
TRBV19,13,.,.,TRBJ2-2,CASSIAGAGELFF,TGTGCCAGTAGTATAGCAGGGGCAGGGGAGCTGTTTTTT
TRBV4-2,15,.,TRBD1,TRBJ1-4,CASSQAGTGQEKLFF,TGTGCCAGCAGCCAAGCCGGGACAGGTCAGGAAAAACTGTTTTTT
TRBV13,13,.,.,TRBJ1-1,CASSSQGNTEAFF,TGTGCCAGCAGCTCCCAAGGGAACACTGAAGCTTTCTTT
TRBV5-6,16,.,.,TRBJ1-4,CASSRRSAATNEKLFF,TGTGCCAGCAGCCGCCGTTCGGCGGCAACTAATGAAAAACTGTTTTTT
TRBV29-1,11,.,.,TRBJ1-2,CSILVSYGYTF,TGCAGCATCTTGGTTAGCTATGGCTACACCTTC
TRBV2,13,.,TRBD1,TRBJ1-4,CASGGQGLEKLFF,TGTGCCAGCGGGGGACAGGGGTTAGAAAAACTGTTTTTT
TRBV2,12,.,.,TRBJ2-5,CASVGGGETQYF,TGTGCCAGCGTAGGGGGGGGAGAGACCCAGTACTTC
TRBV9,15,.,TRBD1,TRBJ1-2,CASSVGGQGFSGYTF,TGTGCCAGCAGCGTAGGGGGACAGGGATTTTCCGGCTACACCTTC
TRBV5-1,15,.,.,TRBJ2-3,CASSPDSTSTDTQYF,TGCGCCAGCAGCCCTGACAGTACTAGCACAGATACGCAGTATTTT
TRBV5-4,15,.,TRBD2,TRBJ2-1,CASSLDTSGYNEQFF,TGTGCCAGCAGCTTGGACACTAGCGGCTACAATGAGCAGTTCTTC
TRBV7-2,13,.,.,TRBJ2-7,CASSLVAGPEQYF,TGTGCCAGCAGCTTAGTGGCAGGGCCCGAGCAGTACTTC
TRBV2,12,once,.,TRBJ2-7,CASNAGVYEQYF,TGTGCCAGCAATGCCGGAGTCTACGAGCAGTACTTC
TRBV30,12,.,.,TRBJ2-2,CAWEQDAGELFF,TGTGCCTGGGAGCAGGACGCCGGGGAGCTGTTTTTT
TRBV5-1,14,.,.,TRBJ1-2,CASSKRDRAEGYTF,TGCGCCAGCAGCAAAAGGGACCGAGCGGAGGGCTACACCTTC
TRBV11-3,15,once,.,TRBJ2-7,CASSFYRAPGGEQYF,TGTGCCAGCAGCTTCTACAGGGCCCCCGGGGGCGAGCAGTACTTC
TRBV2,15,.,.,TRBJ2-1,CASSEVWSKNNEQFF,TGTGCCAGCAGTGAAGTTTGGAGTAAGAACAATGAGCAGTTCTTC
TRBV4-3,15,few,.,TRBJ1-2,CASSQKYLGPHGYTF,TGCGCCAGCAGCCAAAAATACCTGGGGCCGCACGGCTACACCTTC
TRBV10-3,16,.,.,TRBJ2-5,CAISGRQGGTSETQYF,TGTGCCATCAGTGGTCGACAGGGCGGGACCTCGGAGACCCAGTACTTC
TRBV7-3,14,few,.,TRBJ2-2,CASRSQGGTGELFF,TGTGCCAGCAGAAGTCAGGGAGGCACCGGGGAGCTGTTTTTT
TRBV6-6,11,.,TRBD1,TRBJ1-1,CASRTGVGAFF,TGTGCCAGCAGAACAGGGGTGGGAGCTTTCTTT
TRBV30,10,.,.,TRBJ1-4,CALTDEKLFF,TGTGCCCTCACCGACGAAAAACTGTTTTTT
TRBV21-1,15,.,.,TRBJ1-1,CASSNGATMNTEAFF,TGTGCCAGCAGCAACGGGGCAACAATGAACACTGAAGCTTTCTTT
TRBV7-9,12,.,.,TRBJ2-2,CASSFLDGELFF,TGTGCCAGCAGCTTTCTTGACGGGGAGCTGTTTTTT
TRBV5-1,15,.,.,TRBJ2-7,CASSPIQGYSYEQYF,TGCGCCAGCAGCCCGATACAGGGATACTCCTACGAGCAGTACTTC
TRBV4-3,13,.,.,TRBJ2-7,CASSLARSYEQYF,TGCGCCAGCAGCCTGGCGCGCTCCTACGAGCAGTACTTC
TRBV29-1,12,.,.,TRBJ2-7,CSVVDNSYEQYF,TGCAGCGTGGTGGACAATTCCTACGAGCAGTACTTC
TRBV7-8,13,.,.,TRBJ1-1,CASRQLMNTEAFF,TGTGCCAGCAGACAGCTCATGAACACTGAAGCTTTCTTT
TRBV18,14,.,TRBD2,TRBJ2-5,CASSFGLAGETQYF,TGTGCCAGCTCATTCGGACTAGCGGGAGAGACCCAGTACTTC
TRBV29-1,14,.,.,TRBJ1-3,CSARGQGSGNTIYF,TGCAGCGCCCGTGGGCAGGGGAGCGGAAACACCATATATTTT